Listed below are T cell receptor beta chains from one sample, sequenced in a study of T cells after yellow fever vaccination. TCRdb used MiXCR to reprocess the 5' RACE reads, holding one entry per CDR3 protein. The sample includes 300,000 to 450,000 distinct CDR3 sequences, roughly 8.4% seen only once; the top ten take 15% to 20%. This sample comprised PBMCs, obtained approximately 40 days after the first yellow fever vaccination. Source of these receptors: a man between 18 and 35 years old who received the YFV17D yellow fever vaccine. The CDR3 runs from the conserved cysteine through the conserved F or W. A D gene is named only where the DNA matches it firmly. Size is omitted from some rows. Given values are once, few, many or a class for expanded clones.

V gene,J gene,clone size,D gene,CDR3 DNA,CDR3 protein
TRBV15,TRBJ1-6,few,.,TGTGCCACCAGCATAAGCTCCTATAATTCACCCCTCCACTTT,CATSISSYNSPLHF
TRBV6-1,TRBJ1-2,.,.,TGTGCCAGCAGCATGGTATTAGACGGATATGGCTACACCTTC,CASSMVLDGYGYTF
TRBV7-2,TRBJ1-1,.,.,TGTGCCAGCAGCTTAGACAGAGCCCACATGAACACTGAAGCTTTCTTT,CASSLDRAHMNTEAFF
TRBV7-2,TRBJ2-5,few,TRBD1,TGTGCCAGCAGCATAGGGACAGGGGGCTTCTGGGAGACCCAGTACTTC,CASSIGTGGFWETQYF
TRBV27,TRBJ2-1,many,.,TGTGCCAGCAGCCTGGGAAATGAGCAGTTCTTC,CASSLGNEQFF
TRBV20-1,TRBJ2-3,.,TRBD2,TGCAGTGCTAGGACTAGCGGGGGGCGTCTCTATACGCAGTATTTT,CSARTSGGRLYTQYF
TRBV7-6,TRBJ1-4,many,TRBD1,TGTGCCAGCAGCCAGGGACAGGGGAATGAAAAACTGTTTTTT,CASSQGQGNEKLFF
TRBV7-2,TRBJ1-1,few,TRBD1,TGTGCCAGCAGCCAAAACAGGGGGCTACTCTCTTTCTTT,CASSQNRGLLSFF
TRBV5-1,TRBJ1-4,.,.,TGCGCCAGCAGCTCCGGACAGCCACCGGCTAATGAAAAACTGTTTTTT,CASSSGQPPANEKLFF
TRBV10-3,TRBJ1-6,.,TRBD1,TGTGCCATCAGTGAGAACCGACAGGGGAATTCACCCCTCCACTTT,CAISENRQGNSPLHF
TRBV18,TRBJ2-6,.,TRBD1,TGTGCCAGCTCACGGACAGGCTTAGGAGGTTCTGGGGCCAACGTCCTGACTTTC,CASSRTGLGGSGANVLTF
TRBV10-3,TRBJ2-7,.,TRBD1,TGTGCCATCAGTGATCCCGGGACAGAACTTTACGAGCAGTACTTC,CAISDPGTELYEQYF
TRBV4-1,TRBJ1-6,few,TRBD1,TGCGCCAGCAGCCAACTCCGGGACAGCAGCTCCTATAATTCACCCCTCCACTTT,CASSQLRDSSSYNSPLHF
TRBV3-1,TRBJ2-5,few,.,TGTGCCAGCAGCCAGCTGACAGCCTCCGGGACCCAGTACTTC,CASSQLTASGTQYF
TRBV6-2/TRBV6-3,TRBJ1-2,few,.,TGTGCCAGCAGTTACTTGGGCACGGGCCCTGAGGACCACACCTTC,CASSYLGTGPEDHTF
TRBV2,TRBJ2-1,.,.,TGTGCCATCAGGGAGGCGGCCCTCGGCGATGAGCAGTTCTTC,CAIREAALGDEQFF
TRBV5-6,TRBJ2-3,few,.,TGTGCCAGCAGCCGGACGGGACCTAGCACAGATACGCAGTATTTT,CASSRTGPSTDTQYF
TRBV29-1,TRBJ1-2,few,.,TGCAGCACAGGACCGACCCCGGACGGCTACACCTTC,CSTGPTPDGYTF
TRBV20-1,TRBJ2-7,many,TRBD1,TGCAGTGCTAGAATCCCGACAGGGGTAGACTACGAGCAGTACTTC,CSARIPTGVDYEQYF
TRBV12-5,TRBJ2-1,.,TRBD2,TGTGCTAGTGGTCTTGGGGGGGTCAATGAGCAGTTCTTC,CASGLGGVNEQFF
TRBV5-1,TRBJ2-1,many,.,TGCGCCAGCAGCTTGGGACCAACCAATGAGCAGTTCTTC,CASSLGPTNEQFF
TRBV9,TRBJ1-2,few,.,TGTGCCAGCAGCGCTATGGGCCTCTATGGCTACACCTTC,CASSAMGLYGYTF
TRBV18,TRBJ2-3,few,.,TGTGCCAGCTCACTCCGGGTGTTGCGGCAAGAGGAGGGGGGGAGCACAGATACGCAGTATTTT,CASSLRVLRQEEGGSTDTQYF
TRBV5-5,TRBJ2-5,.,.,TGTGCCAGCAGCTCCGGGACCTTCGGGGAGACCCAGTACTTC,CASSSGTFGETQYF
TRBV6-2/TRBV6-3,TRBJ2-2,.,.,TGTGCCAGCGGCAATAATTACGGGGAGCTGTTTTTT,CASGNNYGELFF
TRBV20-1,TRBJ1-2,few,.,TGCAGTGCTAGCCCCAGGGTTAGTAGTGGCTACACCTTC,CSASPRVSSGYTF
TRBV2,TRBJ2-2,.,.,TGTGCCAGCAGCGCTGGTCCTGAGTGGGCCGGGGAGCTGTTTTTT,CASSAGPEWAGELFF
TRBV7-3,TRBJ2-1,.,.,TGTGCCAGCAGCTCATCCGAGGACAGCTACAATGAGCAGTTCTTC,CASSSSEDSYNEQFF
TRBV4-1,TRBJ1-2,few,TRBD1,TGCGCCAGCAGCCAAGACCACAGGGGGCATGGCTACACCTTC,CASSQDHRGHGYTF
TRBV12-3/TRBV12-4,TRBJ2-5,.,.,TGTGCCAGCAGTTTAGGGCAGGGGACTTATGAGACCCAGTACTTC,CASSLGQGTYETQYF
TRBV12-3/TRBV12-4,TRBJ2-1,few,.,TGTGCCAGCAGTCCCTATAAGGGGGGGCGGGAGCAGTTCTTC,CASSPYKGGREQFF
TRBV6-1,TRBJ2-1,.,TRBD1,TGTGCCAGCAGTAAGGACAGGGTCTCCTACAATGAGCAGTTCTTC,CASSKDRVSYNEQFF
TRBV20-1,TRBJ1-2,.,.,TGCAGTGCTAGTCAGGGGAACTATGGCTACACCTTC,CSASQGNYGYTF
TRBV12-3/TRBV12-4,TRBJ2-4,.,TRBD2,TGTACCAGCAGTTTACTAGCGGGGGGGCCGTCGGATTTGGACATTCAGTACTTC,CTSSLLAGGPSDLDIQYF
TRBV29-1,TRBJ1-4,few,.,TGCAGCTCCTCGGGCCCGGAAAATGAAAAACTGTTTTTT,CSSSGPENEKLFF
TRBV10-2,TRBJ2-1,.,TRBD2,TGCGCCAGCATGGAGGGGACTACCCCCTACAATGAGCAGTTCTTC,CASMEGTTPYNEQFF
TRBV4-2,TRBJ2-6,few,.,TGTGCCAGCAGCCAAACAGGTGGGGCCAACGTCCTGACTTTC,CASSQTGGANVLTF
TRBV6-5,TRBJ2-3,few,.,TGTGCCAGCAGTTACTCGAGGTTGGGGTTGGAACGGGCAGATACGCAGTATTTT,CASSYSRLGLERADTQYF
TRBV2,TRBJ1-2,few,.,TGTGCCAGCAGGCCAGGGGTCTTCTATGGCTACACCTTC,CASRPGVFYGYTF
TRBV27,TRBJ2-5,few,.,TGTGCCAGCAGGCTACGGCGCGGGACCCAGTACTTC,CASRLRRGTQYF
TRBV4-1,TRBJ2-3,.,.,TGCGCCAGCAGCCAAGAGGCAGATACGCAGTATTTT,CASSQEADTQYF
TRBV25-1,TRBJ1-4,few,.,TGTGCCAGCAGTGAAGCCCCGGGACGCTCTAATGAAAAACTGTTTTTT,CASSEAPGRSNEKLFF
TRBV5-1,TRBJ1-4,.,.,TGCGCCAGCAGCTTGGAAGGAAAAACTAATGAAAAACTGTTTTTT,CASSLEGKTNEKLFF